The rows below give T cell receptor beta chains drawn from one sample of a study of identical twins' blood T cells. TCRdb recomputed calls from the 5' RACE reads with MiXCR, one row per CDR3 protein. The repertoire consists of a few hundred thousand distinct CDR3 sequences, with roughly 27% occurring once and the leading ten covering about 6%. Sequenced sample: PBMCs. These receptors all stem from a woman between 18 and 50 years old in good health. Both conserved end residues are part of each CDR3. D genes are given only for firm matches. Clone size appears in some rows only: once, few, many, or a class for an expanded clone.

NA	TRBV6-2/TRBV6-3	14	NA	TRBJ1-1	TGTGCCAGCAGTCGACCGTCGTCGAACACTGAAGCTTTCTTT	CASSRPSSNTEAFF
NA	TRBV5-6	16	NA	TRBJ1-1	TGTGCCAGCAGCCCCCGAAGGACACGCATGAACACTGAAGCTTTCTTT	CASSPRRTRMNTEAFF
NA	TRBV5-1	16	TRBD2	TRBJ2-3	TGCGCCAGCAGCGGGACTAGCGGGGGGGCAGGAGATACGCAGTATTTT	CASSGTSGGAGDTQYF
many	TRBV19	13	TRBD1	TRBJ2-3	TGTGCCAGTTCGAGGGGGCCCCGAGATACGCAGTATTTT	CASSRGPRDTQYF
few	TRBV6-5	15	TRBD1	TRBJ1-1	TGTGCCAGCAGTTCCTCCGGGACAGGGGGCGCGGGAGCTTTCTTT	CASSSSGTGGAGAFF
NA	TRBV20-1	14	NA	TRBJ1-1	TGCAGTGCTAGGGGGGGAGCTCTGAACACTGAAGCTTTCTTT	CSARGGALNTEAFF
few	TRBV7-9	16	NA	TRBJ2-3	TGTGCCAGCAGCTTAATAGCAGGGACGTCCACAGATACGCAGTATTTT	CASSLIAGTSTDTQYF
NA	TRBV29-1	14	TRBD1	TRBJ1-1	TGCAGCGTTGAACGCGGGACAGGGGGCACTGGAGCTTTCTTT	CSVERGTGGTGAFF
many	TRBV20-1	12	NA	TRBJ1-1	TGCAGTGCCCCAGTGGTGAACACTGAAGCTTTCTTT	CSAPVVNTEAFF
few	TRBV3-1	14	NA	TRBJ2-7	TGTGCCAGCAGCCAAGGAAATCTGAACTACGAGCAGTACTTC	CASSQGNLNYEQYF
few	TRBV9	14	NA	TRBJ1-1	TGTGCCAGCAGCGTAGGTGGCCCGAACACTGAAGCTTTCTTT	CASSVGGPNTEAFF
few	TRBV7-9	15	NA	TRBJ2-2	TGTGCCAGCAGCTTATGGGTTCGGGAACCCGAGGAGCTGTTTTTT	CASSLWVREPEELFF
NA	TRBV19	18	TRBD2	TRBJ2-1	TGTGCCAGTACACCGGGACTAGCGGGAGGGAGCTCCTACAATGAGCAGTTCTTC	CASTPGLAGGSSYNEQFF
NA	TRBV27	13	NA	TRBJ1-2	TGTGCCAGCAGTTTCTCAGCGACGAATGGCTACACCTTC	CASSFSATNGYTF
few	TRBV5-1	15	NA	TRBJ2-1	TGCGCCAGCAGCTTGGGAGAAAGCTCCTACAATGAGCAGTTCTTC	CASSLGESSYNEQFF
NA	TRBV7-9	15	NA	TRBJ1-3	TGTGCCAGCAGCTTGAGGACCTACTCTGGAAACACCATATATTTT	CASSLRTYSGNTIYF
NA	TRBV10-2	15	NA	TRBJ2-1	TGCGCCAGCAGCCTGGACAAGAGCTCCTACAATGAGCAGTTCTTC	CASSLDKSSYNEQFF
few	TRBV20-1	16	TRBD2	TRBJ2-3	TGCAGTGCTAGAGGGACTAGCGGCTCTGATACAGATACGCAGTATTTT	CSARGTSGSDTDTQYF
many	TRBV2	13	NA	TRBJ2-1	TGTGCCAGCAGTTCTTGGACAGACACGCTGCTGTTCTTC	CASSSWTDTLLFF
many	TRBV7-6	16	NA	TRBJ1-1	TGTGCCAGCAGCTTGAGGATAAACAGGTTTAACACTGAAGCTTTCTTT	CASSLRINRFNTEAFF
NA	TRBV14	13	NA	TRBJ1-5	TGTGCCAGCAGCCAGTTCGGTACGCAGCCCCAGCATTTT	CASSQFGTQPQHF
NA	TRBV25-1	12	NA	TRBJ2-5	TGTGCCAGCCGGGGAGACTCGGAGACCCAGTACTTC	CASRGDSETQYF
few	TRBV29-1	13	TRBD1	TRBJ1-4	TGCAGCGTTAGGGCAGGGGGCAATGAAAAACTGTTTTTT	CSVRAGGNEKLFF
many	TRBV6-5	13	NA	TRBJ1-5	TGTGCCAGCAGTTACTCGGAATATCAGCCCCAGCATTTT	CASSYSEYQPQHF
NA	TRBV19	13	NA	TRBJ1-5	TGTGCCAGTAGTATTTACGAAGTACCGGCCCAGCATTTT	CASSIYEVPAQHF
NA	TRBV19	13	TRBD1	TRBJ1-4	TGTGCCAGTAGTCTGACAGGGCACGAAAAACTGTTTTTT	CASSLTGHEKLFF
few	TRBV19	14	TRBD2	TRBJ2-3	TGTGCCAGTCGCTTAGCGGGGGTAGCAGATACGCAGTATTTT	CASRLAGVADTQYF
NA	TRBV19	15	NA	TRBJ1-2	TGTGCCAGTAGTATAGATCGGCATGGGGCGGCTGGCTACACCTTC	CASSIDRHGAAGYTF
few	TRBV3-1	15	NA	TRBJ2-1	TGTGCCAGCAGCCAAAGCCCGGGGAATTTCAATGAGCAGTTCTTC	CASSQSPGNFNEQFF
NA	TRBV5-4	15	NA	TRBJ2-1	TGTGCCAGCAGCTTGGCCGCGGCACCGGCGGCTACTTTGTTCTTC	CASSLAAAPAATLFF
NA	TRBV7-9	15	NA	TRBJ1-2	TGTGCCAGCAGCTTAGAGGTTCCAGGAGGAGGTGGCTACACCTTC	CASSLEVPGGGGYTF
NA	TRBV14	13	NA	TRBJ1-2	TGTGCCAGCAGCCAAGATAGGAATTATGGCTACACCTTC	CASSQDRNYGYTF
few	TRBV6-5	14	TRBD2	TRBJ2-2	TGTGCCAGCAGTTACGGGAGGGGAACCGGGGAGCTGTTTTTT	CASSYGRGTGELFF
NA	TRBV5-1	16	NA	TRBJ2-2	TGCGCCAGCAGCTTGGATCCCTTGGGACGCACCGGGGAGCTGTTTTTT	CASSLDPLGRTGELFF
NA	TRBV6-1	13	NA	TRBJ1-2	TGTGCCGCTCTCCCGGGCGGAACCTATGGCTACACCTTC	CAALPGGTYGYTF
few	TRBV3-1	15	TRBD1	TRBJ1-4	TGTGCCAGCAGCCCCATGGGACAGGGTGGTGAAAAACTGTTTTTT	CASSPMGQGGEKLFF
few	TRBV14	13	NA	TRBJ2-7	TGTGCCAGCAGCCGGCTTGGGGTCTACGAGCAGTACTTC	CASSRLGVYEQYF
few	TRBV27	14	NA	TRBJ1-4	TGTGCCAGCAGTTTTTCCCCTTTGGGTGAAAAACTGTTTTTT	CASSFSPLGEKLFF
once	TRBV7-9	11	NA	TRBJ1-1	TGTGCCGGCAGCTCGGGGGATTGGGCTTTCTTT	CAGSSGDWAFF
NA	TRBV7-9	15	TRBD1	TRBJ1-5	TGTGCCAGCAGCCCCGGGACAGGGTACAATCAGCCCCAGCATTTT	CASSPGTGYNQPQHF
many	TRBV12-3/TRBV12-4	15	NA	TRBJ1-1	TGTGCCAGCAGTTTTGGACAAGCTATGAACACTGAAGCTTTCTTT	CASSFGQAMNTEAFF
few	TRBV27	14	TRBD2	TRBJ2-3	TGTGCCAGCATAGCGGGAGGGAGCACAGATACGCAGTATTTT	CASIAGGSTDTQYF
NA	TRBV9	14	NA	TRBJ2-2	TGTGCCAGCAGCTTGGGAGGAGGCACCGGGGAGCTGTTTTTT	CASSLGGGTGELFF
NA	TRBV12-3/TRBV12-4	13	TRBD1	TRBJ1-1	TGTGCCAGCAGGCCCGGGACAGGGAAGAAAGCTTTCTTT	CASRPGTGKKAFF
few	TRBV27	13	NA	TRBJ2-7	TGTGCCAGCAGTTCAGCTTTCCGCTCCGAGCAGTACTTC	CASSSAFRSEQYF
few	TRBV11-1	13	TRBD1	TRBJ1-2	TGTGCCAGCAGCCCAGGGGGAGGAAATGGCTACACCTTC	CASSPGGGNGYTF
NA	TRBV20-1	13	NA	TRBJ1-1	TGCAGTGCTAGAGAGGGTGGGCACACTGAAGCTTTCTTT	CSAREGGHTEAFF
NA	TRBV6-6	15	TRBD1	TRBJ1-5	TGTGCCAGCAGTCAGACAGGGAGGGAAAATCAGCCCCAGCATTTT	CASSQTGRENQPQHF